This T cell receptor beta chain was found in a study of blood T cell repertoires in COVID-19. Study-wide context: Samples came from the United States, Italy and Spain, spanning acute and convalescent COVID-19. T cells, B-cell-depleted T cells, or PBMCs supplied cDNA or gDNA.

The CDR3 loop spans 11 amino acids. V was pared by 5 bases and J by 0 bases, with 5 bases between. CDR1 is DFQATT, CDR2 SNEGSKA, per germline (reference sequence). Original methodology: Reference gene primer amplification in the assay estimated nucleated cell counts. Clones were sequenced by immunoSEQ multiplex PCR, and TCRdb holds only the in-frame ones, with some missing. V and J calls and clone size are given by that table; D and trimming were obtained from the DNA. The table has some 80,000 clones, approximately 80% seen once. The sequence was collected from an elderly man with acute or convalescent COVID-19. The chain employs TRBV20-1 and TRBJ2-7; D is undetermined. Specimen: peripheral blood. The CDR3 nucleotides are TGCAGTGCTGCCAGCTCCTACGAGCAGTACTTC. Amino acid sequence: CSAASSYEQYF.